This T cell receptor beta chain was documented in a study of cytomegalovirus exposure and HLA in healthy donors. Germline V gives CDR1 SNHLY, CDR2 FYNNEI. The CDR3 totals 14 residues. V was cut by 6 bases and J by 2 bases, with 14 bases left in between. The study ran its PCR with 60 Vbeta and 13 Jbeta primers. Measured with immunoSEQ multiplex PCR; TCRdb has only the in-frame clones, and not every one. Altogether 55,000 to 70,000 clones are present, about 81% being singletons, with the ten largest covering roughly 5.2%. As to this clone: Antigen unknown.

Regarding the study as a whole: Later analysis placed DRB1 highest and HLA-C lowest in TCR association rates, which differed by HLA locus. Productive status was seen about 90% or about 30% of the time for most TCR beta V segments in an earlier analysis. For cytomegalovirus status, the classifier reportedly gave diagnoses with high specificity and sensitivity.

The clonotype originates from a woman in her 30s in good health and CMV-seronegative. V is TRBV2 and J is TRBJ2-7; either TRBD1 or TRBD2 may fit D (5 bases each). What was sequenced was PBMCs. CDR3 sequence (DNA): TGTGCCAGCAGGACGACTCTGGGGGCCTACGAGCAGTACGTC. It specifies CASRTTLGAYEQYV.